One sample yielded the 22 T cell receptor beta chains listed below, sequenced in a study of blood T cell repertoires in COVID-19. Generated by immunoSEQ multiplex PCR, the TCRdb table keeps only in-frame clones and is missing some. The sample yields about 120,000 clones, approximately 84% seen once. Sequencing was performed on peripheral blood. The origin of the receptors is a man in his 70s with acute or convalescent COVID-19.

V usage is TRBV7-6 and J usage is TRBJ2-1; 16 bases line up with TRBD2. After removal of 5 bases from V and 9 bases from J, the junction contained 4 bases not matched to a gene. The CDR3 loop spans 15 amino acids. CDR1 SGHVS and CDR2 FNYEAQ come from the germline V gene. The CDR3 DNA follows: TGTGCCAGCAGCGAGGGACTAGCGGGGGGGTTTGAGCAGTTCTTC. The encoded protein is CASSEGLAGGFEQFF.

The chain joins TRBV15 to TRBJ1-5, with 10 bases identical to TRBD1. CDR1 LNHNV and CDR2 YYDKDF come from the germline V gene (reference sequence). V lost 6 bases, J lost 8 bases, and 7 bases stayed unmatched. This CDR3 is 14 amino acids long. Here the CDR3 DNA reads TGTGCCACCAGGACCGGGACAGGGGTAGAGCCCCAGCATTTT. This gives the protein CATRTGTGVEPQHF.

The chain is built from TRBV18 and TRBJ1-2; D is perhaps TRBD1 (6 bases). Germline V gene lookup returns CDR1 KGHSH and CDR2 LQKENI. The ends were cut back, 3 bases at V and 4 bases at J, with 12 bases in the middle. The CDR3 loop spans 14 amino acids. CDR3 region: CASSPGQLLYGYTF. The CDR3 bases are TGTGCCAGCTCACCGGGACAACTCCTCTATGGCTACACCTTC.

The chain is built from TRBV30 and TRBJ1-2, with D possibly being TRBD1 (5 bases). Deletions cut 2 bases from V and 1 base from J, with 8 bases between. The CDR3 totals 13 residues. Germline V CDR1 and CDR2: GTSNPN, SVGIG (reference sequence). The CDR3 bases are TGTGCCTGGAGTTGGGGGGGTAACTATGGCTACACCTTC. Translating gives CAWSWGGNYGYTF.

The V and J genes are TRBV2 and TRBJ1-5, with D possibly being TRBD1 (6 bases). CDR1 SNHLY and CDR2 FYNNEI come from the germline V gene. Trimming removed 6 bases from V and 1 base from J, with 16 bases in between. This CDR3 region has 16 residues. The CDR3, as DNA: TGTGCCAGCAGGCCCTTCGGGGGGCTAAGCAATCAGCCCCAGCATTTT. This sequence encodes CASRPFGGLSNQPQHF.

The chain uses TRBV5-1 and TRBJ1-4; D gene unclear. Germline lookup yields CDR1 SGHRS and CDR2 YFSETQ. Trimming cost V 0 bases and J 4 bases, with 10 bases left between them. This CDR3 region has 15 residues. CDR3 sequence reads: CASSLDPGVNEKLFF. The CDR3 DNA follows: TGCGCCAGCAGCTTGGACCCCGGGGTTAATGAAAAACTGTTTTTT.

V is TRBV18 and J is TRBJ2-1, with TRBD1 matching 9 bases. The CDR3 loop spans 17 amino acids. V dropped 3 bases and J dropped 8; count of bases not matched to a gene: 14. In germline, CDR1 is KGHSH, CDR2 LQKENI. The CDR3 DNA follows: TGTGCCAGCTCACCTTCGGGACAGGGCGACGTCGGCCATGAGCAGTTCTTC. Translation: CASSPSGQGDVGHEQFF.

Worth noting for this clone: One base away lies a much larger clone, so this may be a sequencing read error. The CDR3, as DNA: TGCGCCAACAGTCCCGAAGGAGGTAGAGATACGCAGTATTTT. As protein: CANSPEGGRDTQYF. This sequence joins TRBV5-1 and TRBJ2-3; tentative D call: TRBD2 (5 bases). The CDR3 loop spans 14 amino acids. CDR1 is SGHRS, CDR2 YFSETQ, per germline. V lost 9 bases to trimming and J lost 5 bases, with 19 bases between them. Complete variable domain (other parts from reference TRBV5-1 and TRBJ2-3): KAGVTQTPRYLIKTRGQQVTLSCSPISGHRSVSWYQQTPGQGLQFLFEYFSETQRNKGNFPGRFSGRQFSNSRSEMNVSTLELGDSALYLCANSPEGGRDTQYFGPGTRLTVL.

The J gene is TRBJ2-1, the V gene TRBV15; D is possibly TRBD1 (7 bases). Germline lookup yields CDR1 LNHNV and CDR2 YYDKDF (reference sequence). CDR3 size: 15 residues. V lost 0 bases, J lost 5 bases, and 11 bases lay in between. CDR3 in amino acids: CATSRDGRGDNEQFF. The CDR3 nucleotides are TGTGCCACCAGCAGAGATGGCAGGGGGGACAATGAGCAGTTCTTC.

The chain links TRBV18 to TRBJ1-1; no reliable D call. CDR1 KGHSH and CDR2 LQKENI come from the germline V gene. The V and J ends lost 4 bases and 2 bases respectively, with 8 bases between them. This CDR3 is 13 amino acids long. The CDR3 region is CASSLSLNTEAFF. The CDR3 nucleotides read TGTGCCAGCTCACTCTCGCTAAACACTGAAGCTTTCTTT.

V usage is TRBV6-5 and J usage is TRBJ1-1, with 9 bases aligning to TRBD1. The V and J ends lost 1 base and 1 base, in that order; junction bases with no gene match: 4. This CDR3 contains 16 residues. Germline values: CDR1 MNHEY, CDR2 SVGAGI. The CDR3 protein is CASSYYGTGKNTEAFF. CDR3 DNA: TGTGCCAGCAGTTACTACGGGACAGGGAAGAACACTGAAGCTTTCTTT.

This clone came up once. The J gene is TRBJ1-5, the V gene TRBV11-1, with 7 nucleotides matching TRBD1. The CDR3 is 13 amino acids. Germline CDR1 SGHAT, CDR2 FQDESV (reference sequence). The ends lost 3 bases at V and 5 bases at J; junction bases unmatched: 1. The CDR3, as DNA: TGTGCCAGCAGCTTGGGACAGTATCAGCCCCAGCATTTT. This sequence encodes CASSLGQYQPQHF.

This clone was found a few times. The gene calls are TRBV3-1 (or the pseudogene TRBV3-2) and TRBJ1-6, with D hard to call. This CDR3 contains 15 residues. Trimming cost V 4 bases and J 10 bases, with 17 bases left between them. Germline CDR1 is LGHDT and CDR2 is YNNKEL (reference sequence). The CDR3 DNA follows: TGTGCCAGCAGCCCCTCCTATTGGGAGGGATCACCCCTCCACTTT. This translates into CASSPSYWEGSPLHF.

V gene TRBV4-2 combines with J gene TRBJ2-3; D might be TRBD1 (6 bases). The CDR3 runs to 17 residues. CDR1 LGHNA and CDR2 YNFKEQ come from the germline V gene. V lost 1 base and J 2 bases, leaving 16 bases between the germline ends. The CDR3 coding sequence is TGTGCCAGCAGCCAAGGGGCAACTAGGGGGAACACAGATACGCAGTATTTT. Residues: CASSQGATRGNTDTQYF.

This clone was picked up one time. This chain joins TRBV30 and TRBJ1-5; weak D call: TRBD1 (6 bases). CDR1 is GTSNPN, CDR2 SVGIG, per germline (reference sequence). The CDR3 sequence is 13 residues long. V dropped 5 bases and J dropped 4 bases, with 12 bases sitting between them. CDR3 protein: CAWGVQGNQPQHF. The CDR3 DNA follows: TGTGCCTGGGGGGTACAGGGTAATCAGCCCCAGCATTTT.

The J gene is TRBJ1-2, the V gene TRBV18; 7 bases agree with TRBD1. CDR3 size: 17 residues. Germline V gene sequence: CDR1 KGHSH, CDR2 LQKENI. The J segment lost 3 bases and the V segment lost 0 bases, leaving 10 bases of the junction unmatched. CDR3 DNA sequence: TGTGCCAGCTCACCACCGAAAGGGGAAACAGGGGACTATGGCTACACCTTC. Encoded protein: CASSPPKGETGDYGYTF.

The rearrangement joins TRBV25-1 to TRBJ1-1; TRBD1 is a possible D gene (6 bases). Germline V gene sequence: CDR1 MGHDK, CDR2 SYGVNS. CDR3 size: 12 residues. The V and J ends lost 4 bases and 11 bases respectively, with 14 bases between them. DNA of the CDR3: TGTGCCAGCAGTGGAGGGGGACGAGGGGCTTTCTTT. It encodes CASSGGGRGAFF. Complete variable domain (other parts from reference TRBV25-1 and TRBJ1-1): EADIYQTPRYLVIGTGKKITLECSQTMGHDKMYWYQQDPGMELHLIHYSYGVNSTEKGDLSSESTVSRIRTEHFPLTLESARPSHTSQYLCASSGGGRGAFFGQGTRLTVV.

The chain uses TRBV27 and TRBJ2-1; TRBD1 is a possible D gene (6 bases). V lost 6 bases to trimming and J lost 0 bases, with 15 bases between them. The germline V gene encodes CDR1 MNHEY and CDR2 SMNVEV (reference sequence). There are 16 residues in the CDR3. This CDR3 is CASRGQTLGSYNEQFF. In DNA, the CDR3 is TGTGCCAGCAGGGGACAAACCTTGGGCTCCTACAATGAGCAGTTCTTC.

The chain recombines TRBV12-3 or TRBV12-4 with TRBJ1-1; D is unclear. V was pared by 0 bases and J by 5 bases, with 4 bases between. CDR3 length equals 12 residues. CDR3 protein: CASSLARTEAFF. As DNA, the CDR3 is TGTGCCAGCAGTTTAGCGAGGACTGAAGCTTTCTTT.

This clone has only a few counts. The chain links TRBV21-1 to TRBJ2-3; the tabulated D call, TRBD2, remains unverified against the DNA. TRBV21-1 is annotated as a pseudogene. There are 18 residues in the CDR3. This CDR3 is CASSKGELAGSYTDTQYF. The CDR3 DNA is TGTGCCAGCAGCAAAGGGGAACTAGCGGGGAGTTACACAGATACGCAGTATTTT.

The DNA for the CDR3 is TGTGCCAGCAGCCTTGGACAGTACTACAATGAGCAGTTCTTC. Translated: CASSLGQYYNEQFF. The rearrangement uses TRBV7-2 and TRBJ2-1; a weak D match, TRBD1 (6 bases). CDR1 is SGHTA and CDR2 is FQGNSA in the germline V gene. V dropped 5 bases and J dropped 3 bases, with 11 bases sitting between them. The CDR3 totals 14 residues.

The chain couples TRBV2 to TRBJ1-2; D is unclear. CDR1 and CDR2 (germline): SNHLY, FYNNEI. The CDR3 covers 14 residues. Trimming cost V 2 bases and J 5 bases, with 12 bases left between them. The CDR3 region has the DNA TGTGCCAGCAGTGAATCGGGATTCCCTTATGGCTACACCTTC. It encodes CASSESGFPYGYTF.